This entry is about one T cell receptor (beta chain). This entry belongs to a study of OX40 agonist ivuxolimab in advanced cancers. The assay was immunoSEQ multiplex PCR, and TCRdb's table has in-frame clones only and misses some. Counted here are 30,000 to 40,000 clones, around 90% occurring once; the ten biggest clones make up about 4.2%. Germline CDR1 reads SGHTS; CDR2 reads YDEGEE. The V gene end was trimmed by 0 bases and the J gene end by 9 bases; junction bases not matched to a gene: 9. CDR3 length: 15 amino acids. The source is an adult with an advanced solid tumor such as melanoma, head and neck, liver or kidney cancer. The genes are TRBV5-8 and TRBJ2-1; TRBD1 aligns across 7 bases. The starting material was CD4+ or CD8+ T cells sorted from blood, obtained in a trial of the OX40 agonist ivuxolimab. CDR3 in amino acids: CASSLGGTDPIEQFF. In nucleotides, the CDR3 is TGTGCCAGCAGCTTGGGAGGGACAGACCCCATTGAGCAGTTCTTC.